The 21 T cell receptor beta chains in this list originate from one sample, sequenced in a study of blood T cell repertoires in COVID-19. This table comes from immunoSEQ multiplex PCR, and its TCRdb copy is limited to in-frame clones, with some not included. The sample includes roughly 200,000 clones, 75% to 90% of them seen just once. Sequenced sample: PBMCs or T cells enriched from blood (not recorded which). Source of these receptors: a man in his forties who had recovered from COVID-19.

The genes are TRBV6-1 and TRBJ2-4, with D maybe TRBD1 (5 bases). Germline values: CDR1 MNHNS, CDR2 SASEGT. The CDR3 length is 14 residues. V shed 1 base and J shed 11 bases, with 15 bases lying between them. CDR3 DNA sequence: TGTGCCAGCAGTGAAGGTGGGGCCCAGAGGCTTCAGTACTTC. It specifies CASSEGGAQRLQYF.

Comment on this clone: The CDR3 ends on some other residue instead of the conserved phenylalanine or tryptophan, so this is likely a read error. The chain uses TRBV4-1 and TRBJ1-5, with TRBD1 identical over 7 bases. The CDR3 totals 19 residues. The germline gives CDR1 MGHRA, CDR2 YSYEKL. V was clipped by 0 bases and J by 0 bases; unmatched bases: 11. The CDR3 nucleotides read TGCGCCAGCAGCCAAGACTGGACAGGCGTACTTGATAGCAATCAGCCCCAGCATTCT. Translated: CASSQDWTGVLDSNQPQHS.

The rearrangement uses TRBV6-6 and TRBJ1-1, with 9 bases fitting TRBD1. The J segment lost 3 bases and the V segment lost 7 bases, leaving 6 bases of the junction unmatched. Germline V lookup: CDR1 MNHNY, CDR2 SVGAGI (reference sequence). This CDR3 comprises 14 residues. The CDR3, as DNA: TGTGCCAGCACCGAATGGACAGGGGACACTGAAGCTTTCTTT. Protein: CASTEWTGDTEAFF.

A few counts support this clone. This sequence joins TRBV19 and TRBJ1-1, with 9 bases fitting TRBD1. This CDR3 has 17 amino acids. The V gene end was trimmed by 10 bases and the J gene end by 2 bases; junction bases not matched to a gene: 17. Germline lookup yields CDR1 LNHDA and CDR2 SQIVND (reference sequence). The CDR3 loop reads CATILGTGSLGNTEAFF. For the CDR3, the DNA is TGTGCCACCATACTTGGGACAGGGAGTTTAGGTAACACTGAAGCTTTCTTT.

The chain couples TRBV29-1 to TRBJ1-1, with D hard to call. The CDR3 is 11 residues long. V shed 4 bases and J shed 4 bases, with 7 bases lying between them. CDR1 and CDR2 from the germline V gene are SQVTM and ANQGSEA. The CDR3 spells CSVGLSTEAFF. The CDR3 DNA is TGCAGCGTTGGACTTAGCACTGAAGCTTTCTTT.

The rearrangement uses TRBV2 and TRBJ1-5; TRBD1 might be the D (6 bases). V was cut by 6 bases and J by 4 bases, with 16 bases left in between. This CDR3 is built from 15 residues. CDR1 and CDR2 (germline): SNHLY, FYNNEI. The CDR3 DNA follows: TGTGCCAGCAGCGTCATGACAGGCCCTAATCAGCCCCAGCATTTT. The encoded protein is CASSVMTGPNQPQHF.

This clone was seen once. The rearrangement uses TRBV7-2 and TRBJ1-2; TRBD1 is a possible D gene (5 bases). Germline CDR1 and CDR2: SGHTA and FQGNSA. The V and J ends lost 11 bases and 8 bases respectively, with 24 bases between them. There are 14 residues in the CDR3. CDR3 residues: CASNQGGPQGGYTF. The DNA for the CDR3 is TGTGCCTCCAACCAGGGAGGGCCTCAAGGGGGCTACACCTTC.

The rearrangement links TRBV27 to TRBJ2-2; D is possibly TRBD1 (6 bases). Germline V gives CDR1 MNHEY, CDR2 SMNVEV (reference sequence). The CDR3 has 15 residues. The ends were cut back, 7 bases at V and 4 bases at J, with 16 bases in the middle. CDR3 in amino acids: CASTPRTAFTGELFF. In nucleotides, the CDR3 is TGTGCCAGCACCCCGCGGACAGCCTTCACCGGGGAGCTGTTTTTT.

This clone was detected ten times or more. The chain uses TRBV18 and TRBJ2-5; 8 bases align to TRBD2. This CDR3 has 15 amino acids. CDR1 and CDR2 from the germline V gene are KGHSH and LQKENI. V lost 4 bases to trimming and J lost 2 bases; unmatched junction nucleotides: 6. The CDR3: CASSLSGAPQETQYF. The CDR3 nucleotides are TGTGCCAGCTCACTTAGCGGGGCCCCTCAAGAGACCCAGTACTTC.

The genes are TRBV5-4 and TRBJ2-1, with 7 bases lining up with TRBD1. CDR1 is SGHNT, CDR2 YYREEE, per germline (reference sequence). CDR3 length: 15 amino acids. J was trimmed by 8 bases and V by 0 bases; bases with no gene match: 8. The CDR3 region is CASSLERTGAHEQFF. DNA for the CDR3: TGTGCCAGCAGCTTGGAAAGGACAGGAGCCCATGAGCAGTTCTTC.

This clone was recorded a few times. This chain connects TRBV5-3 to TRBJ2-5; D is uncertain. TRBV5-3 is an ORF; its function is uncertain. The CDR3 spans 16 residues. The ends were cut back, 2 bases at V and 2 bases at J, with 16 bases in the middle. CDR3 DNA sequence: TGTGCCAGAAGCTTCCCGTTACAGAAACCTCAAGAGACCCAGTACTTC. Protein product: CARSFPLQKPQETQYF.

This chain joins TRBV7-2 and TRBJ2-3; 9 bases map to TRBD2. The CDR3 contains 17 residues. J gave up 4 bases and V 2 bases, and 10 bases lay outside the gene matches. Looked up from germline, CDR1 is SGHTA and CDR2 is FQGNSA. Here the CDR3 reads CASSLRFGGGASDTQYF. CDR3 coding DNA: TGTGCCAGCAGCTTAAGGTTCGGCGGGGGGGCCTCAGATACGCAGTATTTT.

V and J are TRBV3-1 (or the pseudogene TRBV3-2) and TRBJ2-1; D unresolved. Deletions cut 1 base from V and 0 bases from J, with 10 bases between. Germline V gene sequence: CDR1 LGHDT, CDR2 YNNKEL (reference sequence). The CDR3 contains 16 residues. CDR3 region: CASSQGTSYSYNEQFF. The CDR3 DNA reads TGTGCCAGCAGCCAAGGTACGAGTTACTCCTACAATGAGCAGTTCTTC.

The chain joins TRBV14 to TRBJ2-3; 11 bases are a match to TRBD2. V lost 4 bases and J lost 13; bases outside the gene matches: 13. Looked up from germline, CDR1 is SGHDN and CDR2 is FVKESK. The CDR3 totals 15 residues. CDR3 nucleotides: TGTGCCAGCAGCCTTGGAGATACTAGCGGGAGTTCGGAGTATTTT. It specifies CASSLGDTSGSSEYF.

The V gene is TRBV3-1 (or the pseudogene TRBV3-2), the J gene TRBJ1-1; 10 nucleotides agree with TRBD1. CDR1 LGHDT and CDR2 YNNKEL come from the germline V gene (reference sequence). Trimming took 1 base from V and 4 from J; bases not matched to a gene: 0. This CDR3 is 14 amino acids long. CDR3 sequence reads: CASSQGTGGTEAFF. DNA for the CDR3: TGTGCCAGCAGCCAAGGGACAGGGGGCACTGAAGCTTTCTTT.

The chain employs TRBV5-1 and TRBJ1-3; 7 nucleotides line up with TRBD1. The V segment lost 2 bases and the J segment 4 bases; nucleotides outside the gene matches: 3. CDR3 length: 14 amino acids. CDR1 SGHRS and CDR2 YFSETQ come from the germline V gene. The DNA for the CDR3 is TGCGCCAGCAGCTTATGGGACAGAGGAAACACCATATATTTT. It specifies CASSLWDRGNTIYF.

This chain uses TRBV5-1 with TRBJ1-2, with TRBD1 identical over 7 bases. The ends lost 7 bases at V and 7 bases at J; junction bases unmatched: 13. Germline V lookup: CDR1 SGHRS, CDR2 YFSETQ. This CDR3 contains 14 residues. The CDR3 bases are TGCGCCAGCTCCTTGACGGACAGGTCGTCTGGCTACACCTTC. Translated, it gives CASSLTDRSSGYTF.

This chain uses TRBV12-5 with TRBJ2-5, with 9 nucleotides matching TRBD1. The trim removed 3 bases at V and 4 bases at J, leaving 9 bases unmatched. CDR1 and CDR2 from the germline V gene are LGHNT and FRNRAP. This CDR3 is 16 amino acids long. The CDR3, as DNA: TGTGCTAGTGGTTTATACAGGGGGCAGGGCCGAGAGACCCAGTACTTC. The encoded protein is CASGLYRGQGRETQYF.

The chain's CDR3 is CASGPPEGLLAGVHEQYF. The CDR3 region has the DNA TGTGCTAGTGGCCCCCCCGAGGGGCTACTAGCGGGAGTCCACGAGCAGTACTTC. This rearrangement joins TRBV12-5 to TRBJ2-7; 11 nucleotides align to TRBD2. CDR1 is LGHNT and CDR2 is FRNRAP in the germline V gene. This CDR3 is 18 amino acids long. The trim removed 6 bases at V and 5 bases at J, leaving 18 bases unmatched.

The V and J genes are TRBV27 and TRBJ1-3, with 7 nucleotides matching TRBD1. The CDR3 sequence is 15 residues long. V dropped 5 bases and J dropped 4; count of bases not matched to a gene: 8. The germline gives CDR1 MNHEY, CDR2 SMNVEV (reference sequence). CDR3 sequence reads: CASSPHWGQGNTIYF. The CDR3 DNA follows: TGTGCCAGCAGTCCCCATTGGGGACAGGGAAACACCATATATTTT.

Remarks on this clone: This specimen includes other DNA sequences encoding the same CDR3. This rearrangement joins TRBV3-1 (or the pseudogene TRBV3-2) to TRBJ1-1; 8 bases agree with TRBD1. The germline V gene encodes CDR1 LGHDT and CDR2 YNNKEL (reference sequence). V was clipped by 1 base and J by 8 bases; unmatched bases: 3. The CDR3 totals 13 residues. CDR3 sequence (DNA): TGTGCCAGCAGCCAAGGACAGGGGACCGAAGCTTTCTTT. Translation: CASSQGQGTEAFF.